The 20 T cell receptor beta chains presented below share a single source sample, sequenced in a study of T cells after yellow fever vaccination. MiXCR, applied by TCRdb to the 5' RACE reads, yields one record per CDR3 protein. Here the sample spans about 320,000 distinct CDR3 sequences, around 4.5% being singletons. The material was PBMCs, obtained 15 days after the yellow fever booster vaccination. All receptors derive from a young man who received the YFV17D yellow fever vaccine.

This clonotype was counted many times. This sequence joins TRBV5-1 and TRBJ2-7; a weak D match, TRBD1 (6 bases). The CDR3 runs 15 residues. The ends were cut back, 0 bases at V and 4 bases at J, with 14 bases in the middle. Germline CDR1 is SGHRS and CDR2 is YFSETQ. The CDR3 region has the DNA TGCGCCAGCAGCTTGGTGGCAGGGGAGCCATACGAGCAGTACTTC. Amino acids: CASSLVAGEPYEQYF.

This clonotype was observed many times. The chain combines TRBV11-2 with TRBJ1-2; weak D call: TRBD1 (5 bases). This CDR3 region has 13 residues. Germline V gives CDR1 SGHAT, CDR2 FQNNGV. V was pared by 2 bases and J by 7 bases, with 11 bases between. CDR3 nucleotide sequence: TGTGCCAGCAGCTTAAGCGGAGACAGTGGCTACACCTTC. It yields the protein CASSLSGDSGYTF.

This clonotype was found many times. This chain connects TRBV7-9 to TRBJ1-2; D is unclear. The CDR3 runs 15 residues. Trimming pared 6 bases from V and 8 bases from J, leaving 22 bases between. CDR1 is SEHNR, CDR2 FQNEAQ, per germline (reference sequence). The CDR3 DNA follows: TGTGCCAGCAGGCCGACGGGATCCTCCCCAAACGGCTACACCTTC. Its translation: CASRPTGSSPNGYTF.

This clonotype was counted ten times or more. This chain joins TRBV6-5 and TRBJ2-5; 9 bases map to TRBD2. This CDR3 has 15 amino acids. J lost 0 bases, V lost 10 bases, and 9 bases had no gene match. The germline CDR1 and CDR2 sequences are MNHEY and SVGAGI. CDR3 in DNA: TGTGCCACCTCCCCCGCGGGGGGGAACCAAGAGACCCAGTACTTC. Residues: CATSPAGGNQETQYF.

There are many counts of this clonotype. The J gene is TRBJ2-1, the V gene TRBV27; 12 bases fit TRBD1. Germline trimming cut 4 bases from V and 7 bases from J; bases unmatched to any gene: 14. Germline V gene sequence: CDR1 MNHEY, CDR2 SMNVEV (reference sequence). The CDR3 length is 18 residues. The CDR3 DNA sequence: TGTGCCAGCAGTTCCTCGGGGGACAGGGGGCGAGGGAGAAATGAGCAGTTCTTC. Residues: CASSSSGDRGRGRNEQFF.

This clonotype has a count of ten or more. V and J are TRBV20-1 and TRBJ2-7; D possibly corresponds to TRBD2 (6 bases). The CDR3 length is 11 residues. Germline lookup yields CDR1 DFQATT and CDR2 SNEGSKA (reference sequence). The V gene lost 6 bases and the J gene lost 3 bases, with 9 bases spanning the gap. CDR3 sequence reads: CSALADYEQYF. CDR3 DNA sequence: TGCAGTGCGTTAGCGGACTACGAGCAGTACTTC.

The chain is built from TRBV4-3 and TRBJ2-1; 9 bases are a match to TRBD2. Germline CDR1 LGHNA, CDR2 YSLEER. The CDR3 sequence is 13 residues long. The ends lost 0 bases at V and 13 bases at J; junction bases unmatched: 4. CDR3 residues: CASSQELAGVQFF. Here the CDR3 DNA reads TGCGCCAGCAGCCAAGAGTTAGCGGGGGTCCAGTTCTTC.

This clonotype was observed at least ten times. The V call is TRBV7-9, the J call TRBJ2-5; D remains unclear. V was shortened by 7 bases and J by 1 base, with 13 bases between the two germline ends. Germline-derived CDR1 and CDR2 are SEHNR and FQNEAQ (reference sequence). The CDR3 has 14 amino acids. The CDR3 sequence is CASTIGLAQETQYF. As DNA, the CDR3 is TGTGCCAGCACGATTGGGCTGGCCCAAGAGACCCAGTACTTC.

The table lists this clonotype with a few counts. The chain uses TRBV7-2 and TRBJ1-4, with D perhaps TRBD1 (5 bases). CDR3 size: 17 residues. The germline V and J ends were trimmed by 2 bases and 8 bases, with 21 bases remaining between them. The V gene's germline CDR1 is SGHTA and CDR2 FQGNSA. CDR3 nucleotides: TGTGCCAGCAGCTTAACGGATACGACGGGGGTGAGGGAAAAACTGTTTTTT. Its translation: CASSLTDTTGVREKLFF. Supplemented by reference TRBV7-2 and TRBJ1-4, the full variable domain reads GAGVSQSPSNKVTEKGKDVELRCDPISGHTALYWYRQSLGQGLEFLIYFQGNSAPDKSGLPSDRFSAERTGGSVSTLTIQRTQQEDSAVYLCASSLTDTTGVREKLFFGSGTQLSVL.

V is TRBV6-5 and J is TRBJ2-2, with TRBD2 matching 9 bases. Per germline, CDR1 MNHEY and CDR2 SVGAGI. V shed 2 bases and J 0 bases; nucleotides not matched to a gene: 7. This CDR3 has 18 residues. The CDR3 protein is CASSYDPGLATNTGELFF. The CDR3 DNA is TGTGCCAGCAGTTACGACCCCGGACTAGCGACGAACACCGGGGAGCTGTTTTTT.

This clonotype was seen at least ten times. The V gene is TRBV20-1, the J gene TRBJ2-1, with no clear D. This CDR3 contains 14 residues. Germline V gene lookup returns CDR1 DFQATT and CDR2 SNEGSKA (reference sequence). V was clipped by 1 base and J by 0 bases, with 7 bases between them. CDR3 amino acids: CSARGHPSYNEQFF. CDR3 bases: TGCAGTGCTAGAGGCCACCCCTCCTACAATGAGCAGTTCTTC.

In this sample, this clonotype turned up many times. This chain connects TRBV7-2 to TRBJ2-1, with 10 bases fitting TRBD1. This CDR3 region has 15 residues. V shed 0 bases, J shed 12 bases, and the junction held 8 bases outside the gene matches. Germline lookup yields CDR1 SGHTA and CDR2 FQGNSA. In DNA, the CDR3 is TGTGCCAGCAGCTTAGCCCCAGACAGGGGGCCCCCGCAGTTCTTC. This codes for CASSLAPDRGPPQFF. The variable domain in full, with the rest retrieved from reference TRBV7-2 and TRBJ2-1, is GAGVSQSPSNKVTEKGKDVELRCDPISGHTALYWYRQSLGQGLEFLIYFQGNSAPDKSGLPSDRFSAERTGGSVSTLTIQRTQQEDSAVYLCASSLAPDRGPPQFFGPGTRLTVL.

Only a few counts were recorded for this clonotype. The V gene is TRBV7-3, the J gene TRBJ2-3; no definite D call. V was trimmed by 6 bases and J by 2 bases, leaving 15 bases between them. The CDR3 is made up of 15 amino acids. Per germline, CDR1 SGHTA and CDR2 FQGTGA. The CDR3 loop reads CASRIHPESTDTQYF. CDR3 bases: TGTGCCAGCAGAATCCACCCGGAGTCCACAGATACGCAGTATTTT.

This clonotype has a count of ten or more. V is TRBV7-8 and J is TRBJ1-5; D gene unclear. CDR1 and CDR2 from the germline V gene are SGHVS and FQNEAQ. This CDR3 region has 13 residues. Trimming left V 4 bases short and J 0 bases short, with 4 bases between. The CDR3 sequence: CASSSYSNQPQHF. CDR3 sequence (DNA): TGTGCCAGCAGCTCCTATAGCAATCAGCCCCAGCATTTT.

This clonotype was recorded many times. The chain's CDR3 is CASSLVGGGGETQYF. The CDR3 DNA follows: TGCGCCAGCAGCTTGGTTGGGGGAGGAGGAGAGACCCAGTACTTC. The rearrangement joins TRBV5-1 to TRBJ2-5, with D perhaps TRBD2 (6 bases). Germline V gene sequence: CDR1 SGHRS, CDR2 YFSETQ. This CDR3 is 15 amino acids long. Deletions cut 0 bases from V and 4 bases from J, with 13 bases between. Combining the CDR3 with reference TRBV5-1 and TRBJ2-5 gives the whole variable domain KAGVTQTPRYLIKTRGQQVTLSCSPISGHRSVSWYQQTPGQGLQFLFEYFSETQRNKGNFPGRFSGRQFSNSRSEMNVSTLELGDSALYLCASSLVGGGGETQYFGPGTRLLVL.

This clonotype was picked up a small number of times. V and J are TRBV6-5 and TRBJ1-1; 8 nucleotides align to TRBD1. The CDR3 covers 11 residues. Germline V lookup: CDR1 MNHEY, CDR2 SVGAGI. With 7 bases clipped from V and 11 bases from J, the junction kept 6 bases outside the gene matches. This chain's CDR3 is CASIMDRDAFF. CDR3 sequence (DNA): TGTGCCAGCATCATGGACAGGGACGCTTTCTTT.

The genes are TRBV4-3 and TRBJ2-5; D is possibly TRBD2 (6 bases). The CDR3 has 15 amino acids. Trimming shortened V by 0 bases and J by 4 bases, and 12 bases separated the two germline ends. The germline V gene encodes CDR1 LGHNA and CDR2 YSLEER. Here the CDR3 DNA reads TGCGCCAGCAGCCAAGATACGGGGGATGGAGAGACCCAGTACTTC. Its translation: CASSQDTGDGETQYF.

V gene TRBV5-1 combines with J gene TRBJ1-3; maybe TRBD1 (5 bases). Germline V gene sequence: CDR1 SGHRS, CDR2 YFSETQ. The length of the CDR3 is 18 residues. Deletions cut 0 bases from V and 4 bases from J, with 20 bases between. The CDR3 region is CASSLGVWFRERGNTIYF. CDR3 nucleotides: TGCGCCAGCAGCTTGGGCGTCTGGTTCAGGGAGAGAGGAAACACCATATATTTT.

This clonotype appeared many times. The rearrangement joins TRBV7-3 to TRBJ2-2; D call uncertain. Trimming removed 5 bases from V and 5 bases from J, with 9 bases in between. The CDR3 is 13 residues long. Germline V lookup: CDR1 SGHTA, CDR2 FQGTGA. CDR3 in amino acids: CASSPDPTGELFF. The DNA of the CDR3 is TGTGCCAGCAGCCCGGACCCTACCGGGGAGCTGTTTTTT.

The chain employs TRBV12-3 or TRBV12-4 and TRBJ1-5; D not certain. The CDR3 totals 17 residues. V was cut by 3 bases and J by 0 bases, with 15 bases left in between. For the CDR3, the DNA is TGTGCCAGCAGTTTTTTGGTCAGAGGTTATAGCAATCAGCCCCAGCATTTT. It encodes CASSFLVRGYSNQPQHF.